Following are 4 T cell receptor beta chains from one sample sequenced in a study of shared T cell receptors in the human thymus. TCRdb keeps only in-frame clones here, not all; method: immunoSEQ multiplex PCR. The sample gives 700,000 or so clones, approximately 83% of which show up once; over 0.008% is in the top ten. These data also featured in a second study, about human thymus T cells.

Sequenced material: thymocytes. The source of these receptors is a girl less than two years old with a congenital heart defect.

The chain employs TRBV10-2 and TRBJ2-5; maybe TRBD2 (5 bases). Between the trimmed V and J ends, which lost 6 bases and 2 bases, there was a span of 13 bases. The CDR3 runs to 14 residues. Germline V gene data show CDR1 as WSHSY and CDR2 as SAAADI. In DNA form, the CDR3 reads TGCGCCAGCAGGAGTGAAAGGAGGCAAGAGACCCAGTACTTC. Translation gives CASRSERRQETQYF.

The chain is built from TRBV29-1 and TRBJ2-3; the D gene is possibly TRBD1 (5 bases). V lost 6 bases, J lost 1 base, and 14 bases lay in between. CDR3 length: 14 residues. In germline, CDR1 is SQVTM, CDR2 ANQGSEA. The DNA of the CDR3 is TGCAGCGTGCCCAGGACACCGGGCACAGATACGCAGTATTTT. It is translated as CSVPRTPGTDTQYF.

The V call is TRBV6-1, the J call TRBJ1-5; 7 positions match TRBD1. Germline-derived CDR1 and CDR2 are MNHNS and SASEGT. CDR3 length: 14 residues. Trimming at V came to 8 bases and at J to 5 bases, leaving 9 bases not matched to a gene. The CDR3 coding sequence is TGTGCCAGCGGCGAGGACAGGAACGATCAGCCCCAGCATTTT. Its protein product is CASGEDRNDQPQHF.

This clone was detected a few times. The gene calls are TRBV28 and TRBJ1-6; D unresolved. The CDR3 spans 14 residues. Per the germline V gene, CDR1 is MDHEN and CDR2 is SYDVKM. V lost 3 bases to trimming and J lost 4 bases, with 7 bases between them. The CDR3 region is CASSFTPYNSPLHF. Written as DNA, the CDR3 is TGTGCCAGCAGTTTTACACCGTATAATTCACCCCTCCACTTT.